This TCR beta chain was observed in a study of a mutant IDH1 vaccine in newly diagnosed glioma (dated by TCRdb to about 2021). About the study as a whole: Across visits V03 through V10, patients got a total of eight vaccinations, given in weeks 1, 3, 5, 7, 11, 15, 19 and 23. Longitudinal TCRB deep sequencing was done for 25 treated patients, wherever samples were available for exploratory analyses. Vaccination was initiated 4-6 weeks after radiotherapy alone, or concurrently with temozolomide cycles in the chemotherapy-containing groups. Of the 32 patients who were treated, around 62% were male and approximately 40% were female, and the mean age was approximately 40 years. Prior to enrollment, standard therapy consisting of radiotherapy alone, temozolomide alone, or radiochemotherapy with temozolomide had been administered to patients, with the combination being received by most patients. Six visits were used for peripheral blood collection: V03 (baseline), V05, V07, V10, V12 and V13.

According to the germline V gene, CDR1 reads SGHVS and CDR2 reads FNYEAQ. The CDR3 measures 17 amino acids from cysteine to phenylalanine. Solely the CDR3 DNA is kept, with 51 bases framed from the first base. V was cut back by 5 bases and J by 3 bases, leaving a gap of 23 bases between them. Libraries came from the immunoSEQ multiplex PCR assay. Rearranged TCR beta chain sequences were amplified using the hsTCRB Kit according to the manufacturer's protocol. An Illumina MiSeq was used to sequence the TCRB libraries. The paper's processing steps were these. The kit vendor's proprietary platform handled demultiplexing, trimming and gene mapping. Imported from immuneACCESS, the table was reduced by TCRdb to in-frame sequences with V and J called. These copies leave out some clones; in studies compared against another copy, an unresolved V gene accounts for under half, and the cause of the remainder is not known. V and J calls plus clone size are reproduced from that table; the DNA served to infer D and trimming. This sample is represented by fewer than 70,000 clones; 84% of them were singletons. The top ten clones comprise 3% to 4% of the sample.

Concerning this clone: Its recognized antigen is unknown. Nothing much larger sits one base from this clone, and base qualities are not available.

The meaning of the sample's time point label: week 11, during vaccination. Each vaccine dose, consisting of 300 ug of a 20-mer mutant IDH1 peptide in Montanide, was administered subcutaneously with topical imiquimod. The donors had newly diagnosed IDH1-mutant astrocytomas of WHO grade 3 or 4 that showed loss of nuclear ATRX. The samples were drawn from NOA16, a multicentre, single-arm, open-label phase I trial in Germany that tested a mutant IDH1 peptide vaccine in humans for the first time. Genomic DNA for TCRB sequencing was extracted from EDTA blood using the DNeasy Blood and Tissue Kit. Results and caveats for the whole study, not just this receptor: Selection of PBMC samples for TCRB deep sequencing was based on availability. It was noted by the authors that analyses of patient blood samples could not be reproduced owing to sample limitations. Immune responses induced by the vaccine were seen in 90% to 95% of patients across multiple MHC alleles. Pseudoprogression appeared unrelated to alterations in the top peripheral T cell clonotypes detected by TCRB sequencing.

The source material was PBMCs, sampled from a glioma patient whose treatment included an IDH1 peptide vaccine. The clonotype originates from a man aged 25-45 years with glioma. The V gene is TRBV7-6 and the J gene is TRBJ2-7; the D segment could be TRBD2, given 7 matching bases. In nucleotide form, the sequence is TGTGCCAGCAGCCACGCGGGGGCATCCGGGACTTTCTACGAGCAGTACTTC. Translated, this gives CASSHAGASGTFYEQYF.